Presented here are 31 T cell receptor beta chains from one specimen sequenced in a study of shared clonotypes between healthy human individuals. Clones were sequenced by immunoSEQ multiplex PCR, and TCRdb holds only the in-frame ones, with some missing. The sample includes some 2 million clones, approximately 95% seen only once; the top ten take 0.13%. Sequencing input: naive CD4+ T cells sorted from blood. The subset was: CD45RA+ positively selected. These receptors were obtained from a young man in good health.

The V call is TRBV5-4, the J call TRBJ2-2; 11 bases fit TRBD1. Trimming removed 4 bases from V and 2 bases from J; junction bases left unmatched: 4. Per germline, CDR1 SGHNT and CDR2 YYREEE (reference sequence). The CDR3 has 16 amino acids. CDR3 coding DNA: TGTGCCAGCAGCCCCGGACAGGGGGCTAACACCGGGGAGCTGTTTTTT. It codes for CASSPGQGANTGELFF.

This chain joins TRBV28 and TRBJ2-7; possibly TRBD2 for D (5 bases). The germline V gene has CDR1 MDHEN and CDR2 SYDVKM. This CDR3 has 14 residues. V was trimmed by 3 bases and J by 9 bases, leaving 18 bases between them. The CDR3 DNA reads TGTGCCAGCAGTTTTAATGGAATTCTAGAGGGGCAGTACTTC. Its translation: CASSFNGILEGQYF.

CDR3 region: CSVLGGKDIQYF. CDR3 DNA: TGCAGCGTCCTGGGGGGAAAGGACATTCAGTACTTC. The chain combines TRBV29-1 with TRBJ2-4; TRBD2 is a possible D gene (6 bases). Germline CDR1 SQVTM, CDR2 ANQGSEA. Trimming took off 6 bases at V and 8 bases at J, with 14 bases between the two ends. The CDR3 is made up of 12 amino acids.

This clone was detected only once. The chain carries TRBV5-6 and TRBJ2-5; 16 nucleotides line up with TRBD2. Trimming took 4 bases from V and 4 from J; bases not matched to a gene: 4. Germline CDR1 is SGHDT and CDR2 is YYEEEE. The CDR3 is 16 residues long. DNA of the CDR3: TGTGCCAGCAGCGGGACTAGCGGGAGGGCGGGAGAGACCCAGTACTTC. Translating it yields CASSGTSGRAGETQYF.

This rearrangement joins TRBV6-5 to TRBJ1-1; D not resolved. CDR1 is MNHEY, CDR2 SVGAGI, per germline. This CDR3 has 14 residues. V was pared by 2 bases and J by 1 base, with 8 bases between. CDR3 sequence: CASSYISENTEAFF. CDR3 DNA: TGTGCCAGCAGTTACATAAGCGAGAACACTGAAGCTTTCTTT.

The rearrangement joins TRBV5-4 to TRBJ2-3, with D perhaps given as TRBD1 or TRBD2 (6 bases each). CDR3 length: 14 amino acids. Trimming took off 2 bases at V and 3 bases at J, with 10 bases between the two ends. Germline CDR1 SGHNT, CDR2 YYREEE (reference sequence). The CDR3 here is CASSFPGATDTQYF. The CDR3 region has the DNA TGTGCCAGCAGCTTCCCGGGGGCGACAGATACGCAGTATTTT.

The chain recombines TRBV5-1 with TRBJ2-5; TRBD2 aligns across 10 bases. With 0 bases clipped from V and 1 base from J, the junction kept 12 bases outside the gene matches. The CDR3 is made up of 19 amino acids. Looked up from germline, CDR1 is SGHRS and CDR2 is YFSETQ. The CDR3 sequence is CASSLVVVAGGWGQETQYF. As DNA, the CDR3 is TGCGCCAGCAGCTTGGTGGTGGTAGCGGGGGGCTGGGGCCAAGAGACCCAGTACTTC.

The CDR3, as DNA: TGTGCCATCAGGGGAACGATGGACTATGGCTACACCTTC. Translating gives CAIRGTMDYGYTF. This rearrangement joins TRBV10-3 to TRBJ1-2; unclear D gene. Between the trimmed V and J ends, which lost 6 bases and 3 bases, there was a span of 11 bases. From germline, CDR1 is ENHRY and CDR2 SYGVKD. The CDR3 has 13 residues.

The chain links TRBV5-1 to TRBJ2-1; TRBD1 matches at 10 bases. CDR1 is SGHRS, CDR2 YFSETQ, per germline. This CDR3 has 15 residues. The trim removed 4 bases at V and 3 bases at J, leaving 4 bases unmatched. The CDR3 sequence: CASSLGQGFYNEQFF. CDR3 coding DNA: TGCGCCAGCAGCCTGGGACAGGGGTTCTACAATGAGCAGTTCTTC. The entire variable domain, with the rest obtained from reference TRBV5-1 and TRBJ2-1, is as follows: KAGVTQTPRYLIKTRGQQVTLSCSPISGHRSVSWYQQTPGQGLQFLFEYFSETQRNKGNFPGRFSGRQFSNSRSEMNVSTLELGDSALYLCASSLGQGFYNEQFFGPGTRLTVL.

The J gene is TRBJ2-7, the V gene TRBV6-5, with D unresolved. Trimming removed 0 bases at V and 4 bases at J, with 13 bases between. CDR1 and CDR2 from the germline V gene are MNHEY and SVGAGI. CDR3 length: 15 residues. In DNA, the CDR3 is TGTGCCAGCAGTTACTCGAACACACTCAAATACGAGCAGTACTTC. This translates into CASSYSNTLKYEQYF.

The chain employs TRBV5-6 and TRBJ1-1; TRBD1 is a possible D gene (5 bases). The CDR3 consists of 13 residues. Trimming stripped 5 bases from V and 3 bases from J, with 11 bases between. The V gene's germline CDR1 is SGHDT and CDR2 YYEEEE. The CDR3 region has the DNA TGTGCCAGCAGGGAAGGGGTTTACACTGAAGCTTTCTTT. This sequence encodes CASREGVYTEAFF.

V and J are TRBV21-1 and TRBJ1-6; the D call TRBD1 from the table was never checked on the DNA. TRBV21-1 is annotated as a pseudogene. CDR3 size: 19 residues. In DNA, the CDR3 is TGTGCCAGCAGCAAAGGGGGCGCAGTTTCCTGTCGCGATAATTCACCCCTCCACTTT. Translated, it gives CASSKGGAVSCRDNSPLHF.

J is TRBJ1-6 and V is TRBV18; the D is unclear. Germline V gene lookup returns CDR1 KGHSH and CDR2 LQKENI. V was trimmed by 8 bases and J by 3 bases, leaving 5 bases between them. The CDR3 loop spans 12 amino acids. The CDR3 sequence: CASRNYNSPLHF. Here the CDR3 DNA reads TGTGCCAGCAGGAACTATAATTCACCCCTCCACTTT.

The chain uses TRBV7-9 and TRBJ1-6; a weak D match, TRBD1 (6 bases). Germline V lookup: CDR1 SEHNR, CDR2 FQNEAQ (reference sequence). Trimming removed 5 bases from V and 0 bases from J, with 14 bases in between. The CDR3 is 17 amino acids. CDR3 protein: CASSPEGGSSYNSPLHF. CDR3 bases: TGTGCCAGCAGCCCTGAGGGGGGTAGCTCCTATAATTCACCCCTCCACTTT.

The J gene is TRBJ2-3, the V gene TRBV5-1; weak D call: TRBD1 (5 bases). This CDR3 region has 16 residues. Per the germline V gene, CDR1 is SGHRS and CDR2 is YFSETQ. V shed 0 bases and J shed 1 base, with 12 bases lying between them. The CDR3 coding sequence is TGCGCCAGCAGCTTGGGCGCAGGGATCGGCACAGATACGCAGTATTTT. Translation: CASSLGAGIGTDTQYF.

The rearrangement uses TRBV11-2 and TRBJ1-1, with D possibly TRBD1 on 5 matching bases. The V and J ends lost 3 bases and 0 bases respectively, with 11 bases between them. The CDR3 contains 15 residues. The germline CDR1 and CDR2 sequences are SGHAT and FQNNGV. CDR3 DNA sequence: TGTGCCAGCAGCTTCCGACAGTTGATGAACACTGAAGCTTTCTTT. This encodes CASSFRQLMNTEAFF.

The CDR3 loop reads CASSQEPRDNSYEQYF. The CDR3 DNA sequence: TGCGCCAGCAGCCAAGAGCCCCGGGACAACTCCTACGAGCAGTACTTC. The J gene is TRBJ2-7, the V gene TRBV4-1; D might be TRBD1 (6 bases). The CDR3 consists of 16 residues. Germline V gene lookup returns CDR1 MGHRA and CDR2 YSYEKL. V was trimmed by 0 bases and J by 0 bases, leaving 12 bases between them.

The chain joins TRBV5-1 to TRBJ1-1; D might be TRBD1 (6 bases). The CDR3 is 15 amino acids. CDR1 and CDR2 (germline): SGHRS, YFSETQ. Trimming removed 4 bases at V and 2 bases at J, with 15 bases between. The CDR3 sequence is CASSKTTGVNTEAFF. Written as DNA, the CDR3 is TGCGCCAGCAGCAAAACGACAGGTGTTAACACTGAAGCTTTCTTT.

Here the CDR3 DNA reads TGTGCCAGCATCGCGGGGGGGCGGGTAGATACGCAGTATTTT. Its protein product is CASIAGGRVDTQYF. The chain has TRBV28 and TRBJ2-3, with 9 bases aligning to TRBD2. The CDR3 covers 14 residues. CDR1 is MDHEN, CDR2 SYDVKM, per germline. V lost 7 bases, J lost 5 bases, and 7 bases stayed unmatched.

This rearrangement joins TRBV19 to TRBJ1-2; D gene unclear. Between the trimmed V and J ends, which lost 1 base and 8 bases, there was a span of 20 bases. The CDR3 contains 16 residues. Germline V lookup: CDR1 LNHDA, CDR2 SQIVND (reference sequence). Here the CDR3 reads CASSIAGTVEARGYTF. For the CDR3, the DNA is TGTGCCAGTAGTATAGCGGGCACAGTCGAGGCGAGAGGCTACACCTTC.

The chain uses TRBV4-1 and TRBJ1-2, with D unresolved. Germline V gives CDR1 MGHRA, CDR2 YSYEKL. The CDR3 loop spans 15 amino acids. V was pared by 1 base and J by 5 bases, with 14 bases between. CDR3 residues: CASSQVLIEGYGYTF. The CDR3, as DNA: TGCGCCAGCAGCCAAGTACTGATCGAAGGGTATGGCTACACCTTC.

V and J are TRBV7-2 and TRBJ2-1; 11 bases fit TRBD1. The V gene end was trimmed by 1 base and the J gene end by 7 bases; junction bases not matched to a gene: 3. Germline assignment: CDR1 SGHTA and CDR2 FQGNSA. The CDR3 length is 15 residues. The CDR3 loop reads CASSLEGQGVNEQFF. The CDR3, as DNA: TGTGCCAGCAGCTTAGAGGGACAGGGGGTAAATGAGCAGTTCTTC.

The chain employs TRBV6-6 and TRBJ2-3; TRBD1 is a possible D gene (6 bases). The CDR3 is made up of 16 amino acids. V was trimmed by 4 bases and J by 0 bases, leaving 14 bases between them. The germline CDR1 and CDR2 sequences are MNHNY and SVGAGI (reference sequence). CDR3 region: CASSSGQGRSTDTQYF. CDR3 in DNA: TGTGCCAGCAGTTCCGGTCAGGGGCGAAGCACAGATACGCAGTATTTT.

CDR3 coding DNA: TGTGCCTGGACCTCTCGGGGCCGCGGGGAGACCCAGTACTTC. It is translated as CAWTSRGRGETQYF. The chain combines TRBV30 with TRBJ2-5; D possibly uses TRBD1 or TRBD2 (5 bases each). CDR3 length equals 14 residues. V was pared by 4 bases and J by 5 bases, with 17 bases between. Germline CDR1 reads GTSNPN; CDR2 reads SVGIG (reference sequence).

Worth noting for this clone: Other nucleotide sequences from this sample produce the same CDR3. The genes are TRBV18 and TRBJ1-4; D may be TRBD1 (5 bases). The CDR3 length is 13 residues. V lost 2 bases and J lost 7, with 8 bases in between. From germline, CDR1 is KGHSH and CDR2 LQKENI. CDR3 coding DNA: TGTGCCAGCTCACCAGGGGACGGTGAAAAACTGTTTTTT. Its translation: CASSPGDGEKLFF.

The rearrangement joins TRBV18 to TRBJ1-4; 8 nucleotides line up with TRBD1. The germline gives CDR1 KGHSH, CDR2 LQKENI. The CDR3 runs 16 residues. J was trimmed by 5 bases and V by 2 bases; bases with no gene match: 7. The CDR3 DNA is TGTGCCAGCTCACCAACCACACAGGGGGGAAATGAAAAACTGTTTTTT. This encodes CASSPTTQGGNEKLFF.

This rearrangement joins TRBV25-1 to TRBJ2-7; a weak D match, TRBD1 (6 bases). The CDR3 contains 14 residues. Germline V gene data show CDR1 as MGHDK and CDR2 as SYGVNS. Trimming removed 2 bases from V and 6 bases from J, with 14 bases in between. The chain's CDR3 is CASSESGGTAEQYF. The DNA for the CDR3 is TGTGCCAGCAGTGAAAGTGGGGGCACTGCCGAGCAGTACTTC.

The DNA for the CDR3 is TGCGCCAGCAGCCTAACCGGGTCCTCCGCCGAGCAGTACTTC. Amino acid sequence: CASSLTGSSAEQYF. J is TRBJ2-7 and V is TRBV4-3; D uncertain. Germline V gives CDR1 LGHNA, CDR2 YSLEER. This CDR3 comprises 14 residues. The V and J ends lost 4 bases and 6 bases respectively, with 16 bases between them.

The rearrangement uses TRBV9 and TRBJ2-1; 8 bases agree with TRBD1. Germline assignment: CDR1 SGDLS and CDR2 YYNGEE. The ends lost 0 bases at V and 5 bases at J; junction bases unmatched: 4. The CDR3 sequence is 15 residues long. The DNA of the CDR3 is TGTGCCAGCAGCGTAGAGGGACAGGTCCACAATGAGCAGTTCTTC. Protein: CASSVEGQVHNEQFF.

The DNA for the CDR3 is TGTGCCAGCAGTTTGTCGTGGGGTGTTGCTGAAGCTTTCTTT. Protein: CASSLSWGVAEAFF. The V call is TRBV28, the J call TRBJ1-1; D is uncertain. Per germline, CDR1 MDHEN and CDR2 SYDVKM. The CDR3 loop spans 14 amino acids. Trimming stripped 3 bases from V and 6 bases from J, with 14 bases between.

The chain employs TRBV7-9 and TRBJ2-1; perhaps TRBD2 as D (6 bases). Germline V gives CDR1 SEHNR, CDR2 FQNEAQ (reference sequence). The CDR3 sequence is 18 residues long. The V gene lost 4 bases and the J gene lost 5 bases, with 24 bases spanning the gap. Written as DNA, the CDR3 is TGTGCCAGCAGCTCCAGGAGGGAAGCGGAGGCCAACAACAATGAGCAGTTCTTC. It codes for CASSSRREAEANNNEQFF.